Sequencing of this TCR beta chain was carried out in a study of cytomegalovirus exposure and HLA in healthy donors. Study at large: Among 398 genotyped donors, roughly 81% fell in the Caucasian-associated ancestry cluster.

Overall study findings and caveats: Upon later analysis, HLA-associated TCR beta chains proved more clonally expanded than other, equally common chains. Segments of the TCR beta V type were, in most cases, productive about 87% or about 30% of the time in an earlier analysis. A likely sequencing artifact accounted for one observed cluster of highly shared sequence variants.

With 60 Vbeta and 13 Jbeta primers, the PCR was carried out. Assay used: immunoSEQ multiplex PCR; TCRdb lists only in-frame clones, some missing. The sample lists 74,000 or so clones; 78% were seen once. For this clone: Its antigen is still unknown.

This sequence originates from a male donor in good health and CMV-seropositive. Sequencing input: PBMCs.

The CDR3 sequence: CASSLGRALGDEQFF. The CDR3 coding sequence is TGTGCCAGCAGCTTAGGGCGGGCCCTAGGCGATGAGCAGTTCTTC. The rearrangement joins TRBV11-2 to TRBJ2-1, with D possibly being TRBD2 (5 bases). Germline V gene sequence: CDR1 SGHAT, CDR2 FQNNGV. V was shortened by 1 base and J by 8 bases, with 15 bases between the two germline ends. The CDR3 sequence is 15 residues long.